These T cell receptor beta chains were read from a single sample in a study of cytomegalovirus exposure and HLA in healthy donors. Measured with immunoSEQ multiplex PCR; TCRdb has only the in-frame clones, and not every one. The sample carries roughly 150,000 clones, less than 90% recorded once. Sequencing was done on a sample of PBMCs. These receptors originate from a woman aged 25 to 39 in good health and CMV-seronegative. Each CDR3 is given with its conserved first and last residue. A D gene is named only where the DNA matches it firmly. Clone size is not always given. Where it is, it says once, few, many or a class for expanded clones.

J gene,V gene,D gene,clone size,CDR3 DNA,CDR3 protein
TRBJ2-3,TRBV29-1,TRBD2,NA,TGCAGCGTCTCTCAACTAGCGGGAGTGACAGATACGCAGTATTTT,CSVSQLAGVTDTQYF
TRBJ1-5,TRBV19,NA,NA,TGTGCCAGTAGTATCTCTTCCTCCAATCAGCCCCAGCATTTT,CASSISSSNQPQHF
TRBJ2-5,TRBV7-6,NA,NA,TGTGCCAGCAGCCCTATGCCGGGACGCCAAGAGACCCAGTACTTC,CASSPMPGRQETQYF
TRBJ2-7,TRBV4-3,TRBD1,NA,TGCGCCAGCAGCCAAGATAATGAGGGGGCAGGGACCTACGAGCAGTACTTC,CASSQDNEGAGTYEQYF
TRBJ1-3,TRBV21-1,NA,NA,TGTGCCAGCAGCAAACCGGGTAGTCGCGATACTGGAAACACCATATATTTT,CASSKPGSRDTGNTIYF
TRBJ2-7,TRBV5-1,NA,few,TGCGCCAGCAAATCTTACGAGCAGTACTTC,CASKSYEQYF
TRBJ2-6,TRBV7-2,NA,NA,TGTGCCAGCAGCTTAGGGGCCCCTGGGGCCAACGTCCTGACTTTC,CASSLGAPGANVLTF
TRBJ2-5,TRBV2,TRBD2,NA,TGTGCCAGCAGTGAACCCCCGACCGGGAGGGCGGGGGAGACCCAGTACTTC,CASSEPPTGRAGETQYF
TRBJ2-2,TRBV6-5,NA,NA,TGTGCCAGCGCCAGACAGACCGGGGAGCTGTTTTTT,CASARQTGELFF
TRBJ1-1,TRBV27,NA,once,TGTGCCAGCGGGCGGGCAGGAGGAAACACTGAAGCTTTCTTT,CASGRAGGNTEAFF
TRBJ2-3,TRBV4-2,NA,NA,TGTGCCAGCAGCCATTACTTGGCAGATACGCAGTATTTT,CASSHYLADTQYF
TRBJ2-1,TRBV5-4,NA,NA,TGTGCCAGCAGCTTTTATGGGGGAGAGATCGATGAGCAGTTCTTC,CASSFYGGEIDEQFF
TRBJ1-6,TRBV5-1,NA,NA,TGCGCCAGCAGCTTGTTTGCGGGGCCCACAGGTTCACCCCTCCACTTT,CASSLFAGPTGSPLHF
TRBJ2-7,TRBV29-1,TRBD2,NA,TGCAGCGTTGGACTAGCGGGAGAGAACTCCTACGAGCAGTACTTC,CSVGLAGENSYEQYF
TRBJ1-3,TRBV7-9,TRBD1,once,TGTGCCAGCATAGGACAGGGGGCTAACTCTGGAAACACCATATATTTT,CASIGQGANSGNTIYF
TRBJ1-5,TRBV29-1,NA,few,TGCAGCGTTGAGTTACCAAATCAGCCCCAGCATTTT,CSVELPNQPQHF
TRBJ1-2,TRBV15,TRBD1,NA,TGTGCCACCAGCAGAATAATCGGACAGGGCCCCGGTGGCTACACCTTC,CATSRIIGQGPGGYTF
TRBJ1-1,TRBV2,NA,NA,TGTGCCAGCAGCCCAAACGGGGTGGCGAACACTGAAGCTTTCTTT,CASSPNGVANTEAFF
TRBJ2-6,TRBV2,TRBD1,few,TGTGCCAGCAGGCAGGACAGGGTACTTTCTGGGGCCAACGTCCTGACTTTC,CASRQDRVLSGANVLTF
TRBJ2-3,TRBV10-3,TRBD2,NA,TGTGCCACCCGGGGGGGGGAACCCATAGATACGCAGTATTTT,CATRGGEPIDTQYF
TRBJ2-3,TRBV11-2,NA,NA,TGTGCCAGCAGCTCCAGGGACCTTCGAATCACAGATACGCAGTATTTT,CASSSRDLRITDTQYF
TRBJ1-1,TRBV4-2,NA,few,TGTGCCAGCAGCCAAGTTGGACCCAGTATCACTGAAGCTTTCTTT,CASSQVGPSITEAFF
TRBJ2-5,TRBV5-4,NA,NA,TGTGCCAGCAGCTTGAGGACAGCTCTCCAAGAGACCCAGTACTTC,CASSLRTALQETQYF
TRBJ1-2,TRBV6-1,TRBD1,once,TGTGCCAGCAGACCAGAGCAGGGGGTTGGGTATGGCTACACCTTC,CASRPEQGVGYGYTF
TRBJ1-2,TRBV25-1,NA,NA,TGTGCCAGCAGTGATCCTCGGTCCTCTAACTATGGCTACACCTTC,CASSDPRSSNYGYTF
TRBJ2-7,TRBV29-1,NA,NA,TGCAGCGTTGTGGCGCGCGAGCAGTACTTC,CSVVAREQYF
TRBJ1-5,TRBV2,NA,NA,TGTGCCAGCAGTGAACTCCGGGCGGATAGCAATCAGCCCCAGCATTTT,CASSELRADSNQPQHF
TRBJ2-2,TRBV15,TRBD1,NA,TGTGCCACCAGCAGAGAACCGACAGGGCCTGAGTCATGGAGCGGGGAGCTGTTTTTT,CATSREPTGPESWSGELFF
TRBJ2-3,TRBV6-5,NA,NA,TGTGCCAGCAGTTACGGGGACAGCACAGATACGCAGTATTTT,CASSYGDSTDTQYF
TRBJ1-1,TRBV6-1,NA,NA,TGTGCCATTAGGGAGACCGAGAACACTGAAGCTTTCTTT,CAIRETENTEAFF
TRBJ2-6,TRBV5-5,NA,NA,TGTGCCAGCAGCTTGGAGGGGGAGGCCAACGTCCTGACTTTC,CASSLEGEANVLTF